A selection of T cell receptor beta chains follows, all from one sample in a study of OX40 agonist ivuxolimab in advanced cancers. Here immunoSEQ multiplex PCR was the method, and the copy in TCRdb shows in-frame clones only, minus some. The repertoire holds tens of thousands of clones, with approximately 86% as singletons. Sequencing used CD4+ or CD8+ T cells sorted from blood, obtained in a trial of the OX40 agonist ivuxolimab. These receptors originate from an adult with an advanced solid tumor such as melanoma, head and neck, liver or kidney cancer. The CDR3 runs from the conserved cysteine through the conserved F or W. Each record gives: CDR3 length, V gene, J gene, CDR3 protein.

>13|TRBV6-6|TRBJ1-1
CASMEFMNTEAFF
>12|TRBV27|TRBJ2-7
CATRHRALSWYF
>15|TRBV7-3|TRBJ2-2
CASSYERGFGGELFF
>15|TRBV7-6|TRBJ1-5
CASSPRTGGNQPQHF
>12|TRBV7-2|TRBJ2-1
CASSLQRDEQFF
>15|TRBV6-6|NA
CASSYVERAHNEQFF
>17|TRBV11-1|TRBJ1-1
CASSLLGLGALNTEAFF
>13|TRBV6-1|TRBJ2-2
CASSLNRAEELFF
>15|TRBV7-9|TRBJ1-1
CASSFVTGINTEAFF
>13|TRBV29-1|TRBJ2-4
CSVLPGGENIQYF
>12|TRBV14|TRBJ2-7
CASSLQGNEQYF
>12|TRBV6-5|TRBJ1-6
CASRNGWKQLHF
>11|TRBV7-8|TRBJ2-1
CASSLGSEQFF
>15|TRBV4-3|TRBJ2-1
CASSSSRASYNEQFF
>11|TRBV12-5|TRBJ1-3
CASGLGNTIYF
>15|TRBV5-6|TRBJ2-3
CASSLVAGGEDTQYF
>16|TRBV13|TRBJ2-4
CASSPPLGQNQNIQYF